This T cell receptor beta chain appears in the sequencing data of a study of blood T cell repertoires in COVID-19 (dated by TCRdb to about 2020). The study in broad terms: Collaborator samples came from the United States, Italy and Spain and covered acute and convalescent phases of COVID-19. Subjects who had been exposed to COVID-19, were actively infected with it, or had recovered from it provided the deeply sampled blood TCRbeta repertoires that made up the dataset. A freely available public database, intended as a resource for researchers studying the immune response to SARS-CoV-2, is where the repertoires were released. The samples were drawn from two sources: the first 160 participants of the ongoing ImmuneRACE study, and 950 to 1,500 subjects contributed by 6 global collaborators. Where available, HLA class I and class II types were obtained from metadata supplied by the sample provider rather than from assay-based typing. The material from the prospective study consisted of cDNA or gDNA derived from T cells, B-cell-depleted T cells, or PBMCs. Nearly every sample came with metadata listing a de-identified subject ID, COVID-19 status, age in years and sex.

For this clone: There is no known antigen for this receptor. The record has no base qualities; no much larger clone is one base away.

What the work shows at the level of the full study, not this receptor alone: The quantity of clinical and demographic metadata differed by source and by participant and was supplied without curation.

The immunoSEQ Assay, a bias-controlled multiplex PCR, was used to amplify TCRbeta CDR3 regions from genomic DNA. In the paper's pipeline: The number of nucleated cells in each sample was estimated from the amplification of reference gene primers within the assay. To quantify the absolute abundance of each unique TCRbeta CDR3 rearrangement, sequence reads were collapsed and filtered. For each sample, productive Simpson clonality was calculated as the square root of Simpson's diversity index over productive rearrangements. TCRdb re-hosts the immuneACCESS table, in-frame sequences only. Its copies lack some clones; in the studies checked, an unresolved V gene accounts for under half of them, and the cause for the rest is not known. V and J calls and clone size are given by that table; D and trimming were obtained from the DNA. This sample gives around 240,000 clones in total; around 87% of them show up just once. The ten biggest clones cover just over 3% of the sample.

Another Seattle source contributed samples from volunteer blood donors who had recovered from COVID-19. The collaborating institutions used their own protocols to collect whole blood in K2EDTA tubes. For TCRbeta analysis, collaborators shipped samples as frozen whole blood, isolated PBMCs, or DNA extracted from either of those sample types. The CDR3 holds 15 amino acids from the cysteine to the phenylalanine. Only CDR3 DNA is held: 45 bases, read in frame from base 1. Trimming takes 4 bases from V and 0 bases from J, and the germline ends sit 13 bases apart. The germline V gene (reference sequence) gives CDR1 as PRHDT and CDR2 as FYEKMQ.

The sample was peripheral blood. This chain joins TRBV13 to TRBJ2-7; no D gene can be assigned with confidence. This TCR was sampled from a woman aged 25 to 45 who had recovered from COVID-19. The nucleotides are TGTGCCAGCAGCTCGAACCCAGACAACTCCTACGAGCAGTACTTC. This sequence encodes CASSSNPDNSYEQYF.